This TCR beta chain was identified in a study of shared clonotypes between healthy human individuals. The ends lost 3 bases at V and 2 bases at J; junction bases unmatched: 13. In germline, CDR1 is SGHRS, CDR2 YFSETQ. The CDR3 runs 17 residues. Clones were read by immunoSEQ multiplex PCR, and TCRdb kept only the in-frame ones, dropping some. In the table there are a few million clones, around nine tenths of which are singletons. This clone was counted once. This receptor was obtained from a man between 18 and 35 years old in good health. The sequenced material came from naive CD4+ T cells sorted from blood. The subset was: CD45RA+ positively selected. The chain couples TRBV5-1 to TRBJ2-5; 7 bases align to TRBD2. This CDR3 is CASSWGGSTALQETQYF. In DNA form, the CDR3 reads TGCGCCAGCAGCTGGGGGGGATCGACAGCCTTGCAAGAGACCCAGTACTTC.